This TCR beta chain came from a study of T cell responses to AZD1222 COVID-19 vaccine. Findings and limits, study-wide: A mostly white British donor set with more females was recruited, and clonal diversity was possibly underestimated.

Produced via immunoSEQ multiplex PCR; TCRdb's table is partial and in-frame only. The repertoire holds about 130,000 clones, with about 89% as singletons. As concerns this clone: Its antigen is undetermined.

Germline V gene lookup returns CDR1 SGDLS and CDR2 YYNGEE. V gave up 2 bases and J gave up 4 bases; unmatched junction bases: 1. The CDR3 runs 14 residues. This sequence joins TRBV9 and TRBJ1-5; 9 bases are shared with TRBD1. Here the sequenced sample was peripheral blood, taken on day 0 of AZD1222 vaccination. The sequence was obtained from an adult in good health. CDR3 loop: CASSVGTGNQPQHF. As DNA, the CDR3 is TGTGCCAGCAGCGTCGGGACAGGGAATCAGCCCCAGCATTTT.